What follows is one T cell receptor beta chain and its context. Per the authors' pipeline: Amplified reference gene primers provided the basis for estimating nucleated cell counts. Generated by immunoSEQ multiplex PCR, the TCRdb table keeps only in-frame clones and is missing some. Clone size and the V and J calls come from that table; the DNA yielded D and trimming. Of some 190,000 clones in the sample, 80% were seen once. This sample stems from a study of blood T cell repertoires in COVID-19. Sequencing was carried out using peripheral blood. This TCR derives from a man in his sixties with acute or convalescent COVID-19.

CDR3: CASTRLAGVYEQYF. The CDR3 nucleotides read TGTGCCAGCACCCGACTAGCGGGGGTCTACGAGCAGTACTTC. This chain joins TRBV13 and TRBJ2-7; 12 bases fit TRBD2. The CDR3 is 14 residues long. From germline, CDR1 is PRHDT and CDR2 FYEKMQ (reference sequence). After removal of 7 bases from V and 3 bases from J, the junction contained 4 bases not matched to a gene.